Following are 18 T cell receptor beta chains from one sample sequenced in a study of blood T cell repertoires in COVID-19. Sequencing used immunoSEQ multiplex PCR; TCRdb keeps in-frame clones, though not all of them. The sample records under 150,000 clones, around 83% being singletons. Sequenced sample: peripheral blood. These receptors were collected from a man aged 40-49 years with active or convalescent COVID-19.

This chain connects TRBV5-1 to TRBJ2-7; 11 bases fit TRBD1. The CDR3 spans 15 residues. The J segment lost 6 bases and the V segment lost 3 bases, leaving 8 bases of the junction unmatched. The germline V gene has CDR1 SGHRS and CDR2 YFSETQ. The CDR3, as DNA: TGCGCCAGCAGCTCTGAAGGGACAGGGGGAAGCGAGCAGTACTTC. Its translation: CASSSEGTGGSEQYF.

This chain links TRBV3-1 (or the pseudogene TRBV3-2) with TRBJ1-1; 9 nucleotides agree with TRBD1. Trimming removed 4 bases from V and 7 bases from J; junction bases left unmatched: 4. CDR1 is LGHDT and CDR2 is YNNKEL in the germline V gene (reference sequence). The CDR3 runs to 13 residues. The CDR3 sequence: CASSLGQGNEAFF. The CDR3 DNA is TGTGCCAGCAGCCTCGGACAGGGGAATGAAGCTTTCTTT.

This rearrangement joins TRBV5-1 to TRBJ2-7; possible D gene TRBD1, 6 bases. This CDR3 is 14 amino acids long. CDR1 is SGHRS, CDR2 YFSETQ, per germline. The ends were cut back, 4 bases at V and 3 bases at J, with 14 bases in the middle. CDR3 in DNA: TGCGCCAGCAGCGCGCAGGGGACCCACTACGAGCAGTACTTC. Translating gives CASSAQGTHYEQYF.

This clone was seen a single time. The chain links TRBV6-5 to TRBJ2-2; 8 bases align to TRBD1. This CDR3 spans 15 amino acids. In germline, CDR1 is MNHEY, CDR2 SVGAGI. V was pared by 0 bases and J by 5 bases, with 2 bases of the junction left unmatched. The CDR3 loop is CASSYSQGATGELFF. For the CDR3, the DNA is TGTGCCAGCAGTTACTCCCAGGGGGCGACCGGGGAGCTGTTTTTT.

V gene TRBV6-5 combines with J gene TRBJ2-5, with D hard to call. Per the germline V gene, CDR1 is MNHEY and CDR2 is SVGAGI. The CDR3 totals 12 residues. V was clipped by 4 bases and J by 5 bases, with 8 bases between them. CDR3 DNA: TGTGCCAGCAGTTCCACGGTGGAGACCCAGTACTTC. It translates to CASSSTVETQYF.

This clone appeared once. V is TRBV27 and J is TRBJ1-5; D uncertain. This CDR3 is built from 14 residues. The V end was cut by 2 bases, the J end by 6 bases, with 11 bases between. Germline V lookup: CDR1 MNHEY, CDR2 SMNVEV (reference sequence). The CDR3 DNA reads TGTGCCAGCAGTTTAGTGTGGCGGAGTCAGCCCCAGCATTTT. Its translation is CASSLVWRSQPQHF.

The V call is TRBV18, the J call TRBJ1-4; TRBD1 is a possible D gene (6 bases). The germline CDR1 and CDR2 sequences are KGHSH and LQKENI. The CDR3 has 14 residues. The V end was cut by 6 bases, the J end by 12 bases, with 20 bases between. The CDR3 nucleotides are TGTGCCAGCTCCCTAACGATCGCGCCAGGGGAACTGTTTTTT. This encodes CASSLTIAPGELFF.

This clone came up many times. The chain links TRBV7-9 to TRBJ2-2; TRBD2 agrees at 9 bases. The V gene's germline CDR1 is SEHNR and CDR2 FQNEAQ (reference sequence). The V and J ends lost 5 bases and 2 bases, in that order; junction bases with no gene match: 6. The CDR3 contains 16 residues. For the CDR3, the DNA is TGTGCCAGCAGCCCGGGGACTAGCCTTAACACCGGGGAGCTGTTTTTT. Encoded protein: CASSPGTSLNTGELFF.

This chain connects TRBV5-4 to TRBJ2-3; TRBD2 matches at 14 bases. Germline trimming cut 0 bases from V and 2 bases from J; bases unmatched to any gene: 2. CDR1 SGHNT and CDR2 YYREEE come from the germline V gene (reference sequence). The CDR3 totals 17 residues. The CDR3 reads CASSLGGLAGATDTQYF. CDR3 in DNA: TGTGCCAGCAGCTTGGGGGGACTAGCGGGGGCCACAGATACGCAGTATTTT.

The chain carries TRBV18 and TRBJ1-2; no firm D call. The CDR3 runs to 13 residues. From germline, CDR1 is KGHSH and CDR2 LQKENI. The V end lost 3 bases, the J end lost 8 bases, and 13 bases lay between the germline ends. CDR3 coding DNA: TGTGCCAGCTCACCCCGGACGGAGGAGGGCTACACCTTC. It is translated as CASSPRTEEGYTF.

The chain recombines TRBV6-1 with TRBJ1-3; tentative D call: TRBD1 (5 bases). The V gene's germline CDR1 is MNHNS and CDR2 SASEGT. V lost 6 bases and J lost 0, with 15 bases in between. The CDR3 is 16 amino acids. CDR3 bases: TGTGCCAGCAGCGAACAAACAGGAGTCTCTGGAAACACCATATATTTT. Its translation is CASSEQTGVSGNTIYF.

This clone was recorded a few times. The chain joins TRBV6-2 or TRBV6-3 to TRBJ2-7; 7 bases line up with TRBD1. The V gene's germline CDR1 is MNHEY and CDR2 SVGEGT. The CDR3 has 13 residues. V was clipped by 5 bases and J by 2 bases; unmatched bases: 3. CDR3 protein: CASSLQGPYEQYF. The CDR3 DNA follows: TGTGCCAGCAGTCTACAGGGGCCCTACGAGCAGTACTTC.

V gene TRBV19 combines with J gene TRBJ1-1, with unresolved D. V was shortened by 3 bases and J by 0 bases, with 11 bases between the two germline ends. The CDR3 extends over 15 amino acids. CDR1 LNHDA and CDR2 SQIVND come from the germline V gene (reference sequence). As DNA, the CDR3 is TGTGCCAGTAGTATTGTCGACAAGATGAACACTGAAGCTTTCTTT. As protein: CASSIVDKMNTEAFF.

The chain combines TRBV6-5 with TRBJ2-3; 8 nucleotides align to TRBD2. Trimming removed 7 bases from V and 7 bases from J; junction bases left unmatched: 10. The germline V gene has CDR1 MNHEY and CDR2 SVGAGI. The CDR3 contains 14 residues. The CDR3 bases are TGTGCCAGCATGGACGGGGGGGGCAGATATACGCAGTATTTT. Its translation: CASMDGGGRYTQYF.

The V gene is TRBV6-1, the J gene TRBJ2-1, with 9 bases that match TRBD1. The CDR3 totals 15 residues. CDR1 and CDR2 from the germline V gene are MNHNS and SASEGT. J gave up 6 bases and V 7 bases, and 10 bases lay outside the gene matches. The CDR3 nucleotides read TGTGCCAGCACACACCACGGGACAGGGATCAATGAGCAGTTCTTC. Translation gives CASTHHGTGINEQFF.

This clone is a singleton in its sample. V and J are TRBV18 and TRBJ1-1, with 10 nucleotides matching TRBD1. CDR3 length: 14 amino acids. J lost 2 bases, V lost 4 bases, and 1 base had no gene match. Per germline, CDR1 KGHSH and CDR2 LQKENI. CDR3 nucleotide sequence: TGTGCCAGCTCACGACAGGGGGCCAACACTGAAGCTTTCTTT. Its protein product is CASSRQGANTEAFF.

This clone was seen repeatedly, ten times or more. The rearrangement links TRBV10-3 to TRBJ1-6; TRBD1 agrees at 8 bases. Trimming took 6 bases from V and 8 from J; bases not matched to a gene: 9. Germline V gives CDR1 ENHRY, CDR2 SYGVKD. This CDR3 region has 15 residues. The CDR3 nucleotides read TGTGCCATCAGCCTCAAACAGGGGGTTGATTCACCCCTCCACTTT. Translating it yields CAISLKQGVDSPLHF.

The genes are TRBV7-2 and TRBJ1-5; TRBD1 aligns across 9 bases. Germline CDR1 and CDR2: SGHTA and FQGNSA. CDR3 length: 15 amino acids. V was clipped by 4 bases and J by 5 bases; unmatched bases: 6. This CDR3 reads CASSSSGTGYQPQHF. The CDR3 nucleotides are TGTGCCAGCAGCTCGAGTGGGACAGGGTATCAGCCCCAGCATTTT.